These 7 T cell receptor beta chains were sequenced from one sample in a study of cytomegalovirus exposure and HLA in healthy donors. The study ran its PCR with 60 Vbeta and 13 Jbeta primers. Profiled with immunoSEQ multiplex PCR; TCRdb holds only in-frame clones, not every one. The sample includes about 76,000 clones, around 80% of them seen just once. Sequencing was performed on PBMCs. These receptors were taken from a man younger than 45 in good health and CMV-seronegative.

The chain recombines TRBV7-9 with TRBJ2-7; tentative D call: TRBD1 (6 bases). From germline, CDR1 is SEHNR and CDR2 FQNEAQ (reference sequence). This CDR3 contains 15 residues. The V and J ends lost 1 base and 3 bases respectively, with 13 bases between them. The CDR3 here is CASSLGAQGDYEQYF. CDR3 nucleotide sequence: TGTGCCAGCAGCTTAGGGGCACAGGGCGACTACGAGCAGTACTTC.

J is TRBJ1-5 and V is TRBV19, with D unresolved. V lost 5 bases to trimming and J lost 0 bases, with 23 bases between them. This CDR3 is built from 19 residues. Germline V gives CDR1 LNHDA, CDR2 SQIVND (reference sequence). CDR3 in amino acids: CASSPLAGFGANSNQPQHF. CDR3 DNA sequence: TGTGCCAGTAGTCCTCTCGCGGGGTTCGGCGCGAATAGCAATCAGCCCCAGCATTTT. The complete variable domain, with remaining parts taken from reference TRBV19 and TRBJ1-5, reads DGGITQSPKYLFRKEGQNVTLSCEQNLNHDAMYWYRQDPGQGLRLIYYSQIVNDFQKGDIAEGYSVSREKKESFPLTVTSAQKNPTAFYLCASSPLAGFGANSNQPQHFGDGTRLSIL.

The gene calls are TRBV4-2 and TRBJ2-3; D uncertain. The germline V and J ends were trimmed by 1 base and 3 bases, with 2 bases remaining between them. CDR3 length: 12 amino acids. Germline CDR1 and CDR2: LGHNA and YNFKEQ. The chain's CDR3 is CASSQVTDTQYF. CDR3 coding DNA: TGTGCCAGCAGCCAAGTAACAGATACGCAGTATTTT.

The chain joins TRBV7-9 to TRBJ2-5; tentatively, D is TRBD1 (5 bases). CDR3 length: 13 amino acids. Germline values: CDR1 SEHNR, CDR2 FQNEAQ (reference sequence). The germline V and J ends were trimmed by 3 bases and 1 base, with 6 bases remaining between them. CDR3 nucleotide sequence: TGTGCCAGCAGCTTGCAGGGCCAAGAGACCCAGTACTTC. This encodes CASSLQGQETQYF.

V and J are TRBV28 and TRBJ1-3; D unclear. Trimming cost V 5 bases and J 2 bases, with 10 bases left between them. Per germline, CDR1 MDHEN and CDR2 SYDVKM. This CDR3 is 14 amino acids long. As DNA, the CDR3 is TGTGCCAGCAGTCACCCCGAGGCTGGAAACACCATATATTTT. Translating gives CASSHPEAGNTIYF.

This chain connects TRBV30 to TRBJ1-3, with TRBD1 as a possible D gene (6 bases). Trimming took 5 bases from V and 0 from J, leaving 14 bases between them. Germline V CDR1 and CDR2: GTSNPN, SVGIG (reference sequence). This CDR3 region has 15 residues. In nucleotides, the CDR3 is TGTGCCTGGGGTGGACAGCCGAGCTCTGGAAACACCATATATTTT. Translating gives CAWGGQPSSGNTIYF.

V and J are TRBV30 and TRBJ1-2; D is unclear. The V gene's germline CDR1 is GTSNPN and CDR2 SVGIG (reference sequence). This CDR3 is 11 amino acids long. V lost 5 bases to trimming and J lost 1 base, with 5 bases between them. This CDR3 reads CAWRDNYGYTF. The CDR3 coding sequence is TGTGCCTGGCGGGATAACTATGGCTACACCTTC.